This TCR beta chain was observed in a study of Ad26.COV2.S vaccination and SARS-CoV-2 variants. About the study: Intramuscularly, Ad26.COV2.S was given either once or twice, 56 days apart.

On this clone: Its specificity is not known.

The CDR3 sequence is 13 residues long. The germline gives CDR1 SGHAT, CDR2 FQNNGV. V was pared by 6 bases and J by 2 bases, with 10 bases between. This sample's treatment: around 19 received Ad26.COV2.S at low or high dose, single or two shots; about five received placebo; per-sample allocation not given. The samples date from day 63 after the first vaccine or placebo injection. An adult of 18-55 years in Boston served as donor. Study conclusions and caveats: The breadth of spike-specific CD8+ and CD4+ T cell responses after vaccination was reportedly substantial.

Assay used: immunoSEQ multiplex PCR; TCRdb lists only in-frame clones, some missing. This sample has roughly 700,000 clones; 89% occur once, and the top ten carry over 1.3%. The clonotype originates from a person between 18 and 59 years old who received the Ad26.COV2.S COVID-19 vaccine or a placebo. Sequences were derived from peripheral blood, sampled in a trial of Ad26.COV2.S vaccine versus placebo. The chain combines TRBV11-2 with TRBJ1-2; D uncertain. The CDR3 is CASSRDSNYGYTF. The CDR3 DNA is TGTGCCAGCAGTAGAGATTCCAACTATGGCTACACCTTC.